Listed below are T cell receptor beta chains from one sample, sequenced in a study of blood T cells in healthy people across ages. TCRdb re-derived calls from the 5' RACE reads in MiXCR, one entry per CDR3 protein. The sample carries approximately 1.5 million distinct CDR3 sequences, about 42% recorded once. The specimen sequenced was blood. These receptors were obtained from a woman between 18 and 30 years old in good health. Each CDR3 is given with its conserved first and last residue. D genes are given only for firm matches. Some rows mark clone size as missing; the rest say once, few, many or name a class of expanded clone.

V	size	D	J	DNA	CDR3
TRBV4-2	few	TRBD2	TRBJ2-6	TGTGCCAGCAGCCCCCGTGTAGCGGGGAGCTCTGGGGCCAACGTCCTGACTTTC	CASSPRVAGSSGANVLTF
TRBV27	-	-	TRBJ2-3	TGTGCCAGCAGTTTATCGCTGGCCCCGTGGGATACGCAGTATTTT	CASSLSLAPWDTQYF
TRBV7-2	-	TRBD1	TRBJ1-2	TGTGCCAGCAGCTTAGTGTGGACAGGGCCCGCTAACTATGGCTACACCTTC	CASSLVWTGPANYGYTF
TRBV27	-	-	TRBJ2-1	TGTGCCAGCAGCTGGGCTAGCGTCCCCCCCAATGAGCAGTTCTTC	CASSWASVPPNEQFF
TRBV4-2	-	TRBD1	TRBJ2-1	TGTGCCAGCAGCCCGGAACAGGGGGCCTCCTACAATGAGCAGTTCTTC	CASSPEQGASYNEQFF
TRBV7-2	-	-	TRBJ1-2	TGTGCCAGCAGCCTAGAGGGGGGGGCTGACTATGGCTACACCTTC	CASSLEGGADYGYTF
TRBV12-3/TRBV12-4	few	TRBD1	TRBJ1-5	TGTGCCAGTACGACAGGGTGGAATCAGCCCCAGCATTTT	CASTTGWNQPQHF
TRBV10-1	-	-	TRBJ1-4	TGCGCCAGCAGTGAACGCGCCGGACTGAATAATGAAAAACTGTTTTTT	CASSERAGLNNEKLFF
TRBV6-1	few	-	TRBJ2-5	TGTGCCAGCAAAAGGGGACCTTACCAAGAGACCCAGTACTTC	CASKRGPYQETQYF
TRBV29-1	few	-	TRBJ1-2	TGCAGCGATGATTGGCCCGGGAGAGTTGGCTACACCTTC	CSDDWPGRVGYTF
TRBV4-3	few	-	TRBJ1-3	TGCGCCAGCAGCCAAGACTGGGGTGCCCCTGGAAACACCATATATTTT	CASSQDWGAPGNTIYF
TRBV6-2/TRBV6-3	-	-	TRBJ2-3	TGTGCCAGCAGTTACGCCGTTAGTATTAGCACAGATACGCAGTATTTT	CASSYAVSISTDTQYF
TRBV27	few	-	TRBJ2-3	TGTGCCAGCAGTTTATCGCGGGTCGCAGATACGCAGTATTTT	CASSLSRVADTQYF
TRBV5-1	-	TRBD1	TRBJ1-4	TGCGCCAGCAGTGGACAGGGCCTAAATGAAAAACTGTTTTTT	CASSGQGLNEKLFF
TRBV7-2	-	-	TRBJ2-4	TGTGCCAGCAGCTTAGCAAGCTCTGGCCCGGACATTCAGTACTTC	CASSLASSGPDIQYF
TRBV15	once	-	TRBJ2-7	TGTGCCACCAGCATATCTGGGGGACCCTACGAGCAGTACTTC	CATSISGGPYEQYF
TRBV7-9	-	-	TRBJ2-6	TGTGCCAGCAGCCCAAAGGAGTCTGGGGCCAACGTCCTGACTTTC	CASSPKESGANVLTF
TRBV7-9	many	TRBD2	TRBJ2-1	TGTGCCAGCAGTCTTAGCGGGAGGGCCTACAATGAGCAGTTCTTC	CASSLSGRAYNEQFF
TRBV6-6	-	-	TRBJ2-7	TGTGCCTGCGGTTACTCGGCTAGCTTGAACGAGCAGTACTTC	CACGYSASLNEQYF
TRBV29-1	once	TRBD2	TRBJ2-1	TGCAGCGTCGCTTTTCTAGCGGTTCACTCCTACAATGAGCAGTTCTTC	CSVAFLAVHSYNEQFF
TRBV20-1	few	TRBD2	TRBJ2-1	TGCAGTGCCCGGAGAGGGGCGGGAGGGTACAATGAGCAGTTCTTC	CSARRGAGGYNEQFF
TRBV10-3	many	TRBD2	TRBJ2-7	TGTGCCATCATGGCTAGCGGAATTAGCTCCTACGAGCAGTACTTC	CAIMASGISSYEQYF
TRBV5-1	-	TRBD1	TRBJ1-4	TGCGCCAGCAGCCGATCCGGGACAGGGTCAACTAATGATAAACTGTTTTTT	CASSRSGTGSTNDKLFF
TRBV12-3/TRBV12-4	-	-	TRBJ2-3	TGTGCCAGCAGTGATGGAGGAAGCACAGATACGCAGTATTTT	CASSDGGSTDTQYF
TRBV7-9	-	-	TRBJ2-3	TGTGCCAGCAGCTTGGTCGTTGCAGTCCCCACAGATACGCAGTATTTT	CASSLVVAVPTDTQYF